These T cell receptor beta chains were read from a single sample in a study of T cell repertoires in cytomegalovirus infection. TCRdb processed the reads anew with MiXCR; each CDR3 protein has one entry. Of some 600,000 distinct CDR3 sequences detected, less than 25% appear once; the ten largest clones hold 6.5% to 10%. Sequenced sample: CD8+ T cells from PBMCs. These receptors originate from a human donor in good health (CMV status not recorded). Some clones in this sample may be carry-over from other donors' samples. The conserved cysteine and the conserved F or W are not part of the CDR3 here. Fields, in order: J gene, V gene, CDR3 protein.

TRBJ2-7,TRBV7-9,ASGGIPYEQY
TRBJ2-3,TRBV10-2,ASSPDVTDTQY
TRBJ1-1,TRBV19,ASSLYAMNTEAF
TRBJ2-1,TRBV19,ASSKQGWDEQF
TRBJ1-4,TRBV5-1,ASSWDSGTGATNEKLF
TRBJ2-1,TRBV5-1,ASTEGRNEQF
TRBJ2-2,TRBV28,ASTNRDMVGELF
TRBJ2-3,TRBV29-1,SVGADGLQY
TRBJ2-1,TRBV24-1,ATSDRGDVINEQF
TRBJ2-2,TRBV24-1,ATSDLTLSGSANTGELF
TRBJ1-5,TRBV6-2/TRBV6-3,ASCISSQPQH
TRBJ1-2,TRBV29-1,SVVHDYGYT
TRBJ1-1,TRBV12-3/TRBV12-4,ASSFLMRGGAF
TRBJ2-3,TRBV7-9,ASSSGLAGLDTQY
TRBJ1-5,TRBV28,ASKRLSEKGNQPQH
TRBJ2-1,TRBV7-9,ASSNIILEDLNNEQF
TRBJ1-1,TRBV20-1,SARRRAVNTEAF
TRBJ1-2,TRBV29-1,SGATETVNYGYT
TRBJ2-5,TRBV7-9,ASRGRGQETQY
TRBJ2-5,TRBV27,ASSLWRSETQY
TRBJ2-3,TRBV6-5,ASTSPGLAPDTQY
TRBJ2-2,TRBV15,ATSGEHHPELF
TRBJ2-4,TRBV20-1,SAREGRGRAKNIQY
TRBJ1-3,TRBV7-9,ASTVSDALLHSGNTIY
TRBJ2-7,TRBV12-3/TRBV12-4,ASSFGFGEQY
TRBJ2-5,TRBV7-2,ASSGLAGGSETQY
TRBJ2-1,TRBV4-3,ASSQGIYTYNEQF
TRBJ2-3,TRBV25-1,ASSEKDRGTDTQY
TRBJ1-2,TRBV7-9,ASSWTGGDYGYT
TRBJ1-4,TRBV14,ASSYKTGYQTNEKLF
TRBJ1-1,TRBV11-2,ASSLDWRGGTEAF
TRBJ2-6,TRBV6-1,ASGHGDSGANVLT
TRBJ2-2,TRBV27,ASSPRRQGHGELF
TRBJ1-2,TRBV10-3,AITPGPYGYT
TRBJ1-5,TRBV19,ASSIGDRLNQPQH
TRBJ1-2,TRBV12-5,ASGLGFRNGYT
TRBJ2-7,TRBV5-4,ASSPTPAGGSYEQY
TRBJ1-1,TRBV6-5,ASSYSQGALDTEAF
TRBJ2-1,TRBV2,ASPGSVNEQF
TRBJ1-1,TRBV6-5,ASSYNKGTEAF
TRBJ2-2,TRBV5-6,ASSLEAGLPGELF
TRBJ1-4,TRBV6-5,ASSYYQGTDEKLF
TRBJ2-3,TRBV28,ASSLFTGPNTQY
TRBJ1-5,TRBV10-3,AISDRTGGVPQH
TRBJ2-3,TRBV4-3,ASSQDGTGNTQY
TRBJ2-5,TRBV7-3,ASSTSEWGAEETQY
TRBJ2-1,TRBV7-9,ASISSGGLGYNEQF
TRBJ2-3,TRBV7-9,ASSLRGLAGFSSTDTQY
TRBJ2-1,TRBV7-7,ASSLMSGPYNEQF
TRBJ2-2,TRBV7-3,ASSSRTGGIAGELF